The 16 T cell receptor beta chains reported below all come from one sample, sequenced in a study of cytomegalovirus exposure and HLA in healthy donors. The study ran its PCR with 60 Vbeta and 13 Jbeta primers. Produced via immunoSEQ multiplex PCR; TCRdb's table is partial and in-frame only. The table records some 150,000 clones, roughly 77% of them present only once. The specimen was PBMCs. All receptors come from a man aged 40-49 years in good health and CMV-seronegative.

This clone appeared a few times. The genes are TRBV6-5 and TRBJ1-2; tentative D call: TRBD1 (5 bases). Looked up from germline, CDR1 is MNHEY and CDR2 is SVGAGI. The V end lost 0 bases, the J end lost 2 bases, and 13 bases lay between the germline ends. The CDR3 is 16 residues long. The CDR3 region is CASSYSYKGQNYGYTF. In DNA form, the CDR3 reads TGTGCCAGCAGTTACTCGTATAAGGGGCAGAACTATGGCTACACCTTC.

The J gene is TRBJ2-1, the V gene TRBV7-2, with 8 bases that match TRBD2. The CDR3 contains 16 residues. V lost 5 bases and J lost 0; bases outside the gene matches: 6. Germline CDR1 reads SGHTA; CDR2 reads FQGNSA. CDR3 protein: CASSLGLGRSYNEQFF. The CDR3 DNA sequence: TGTGCCAGCAGCCTGGGACTAGGCCGCTCCTACAATGAGCAGTTCTTC.

The chain has TRBV6-1 and TRBJ1-2, with TRBD1 matching over 7 bases. With V trimmed by 4 bases and J by 6 bases, 11 bases remained unmatched. Looked up from germline, CDR1 is MNHNS and CDR2 is SASEGT. CDR3 length: 15 amino acids. The CDR3 nucleotides are TGTGCCAGCAGTGCCACCAGGGGGAAAATCGATGGCTACACCTTC. This sequence encodes CASSATRGKIDGYTF.

This chain connects TRBV6-1 to TRBJ2-1, with a weak D call TRBD2 (5 bases). The germline V and J ends were trimmed by 5 bases and 5 bases, with 13 bases remaining between them. From germline, CDR1 is MNHNS and CDR2 SASEGT. This CDR3 has 14 residues. The CDR3 region is CASSFLDGNNEQFF. CDR3 coding DNA: TGTGCCAGCAGTTTTTTGGACGGGAACAATGAGCAGTTCTTC.

V usage is TRBV11-2 and J usage is TRBJ1-1; no clear D. V lost 1 base and J 6 bases, leaving 12 bases between the germline ends. CDR1 and CDR2 from the germline V gene are SGHAT and FQNNGV. This CDR3 spans 14 amino acids. The CDR3 spells CASSLGLSASEAFF. CDR3 DNA sequence: TGTGCCAGCAGCTTAGGGTTGAGCGCTTCTGAAGCTTTCTTT.

The rearrangement uses TRBV27 and TRBJ2-1; D not resolved. CDR1 is MNHEY and CDR2 is SMNVEV in the germline V gene (reference sequence). The CDR3 extends over 15 amino acids. Trimming took off 8 bases at V and 0 bases at J, with 14 bases between the two ends. The CDR3 region is CASALLLSSYNEQFF. DNA for the CDR3: TGTGCCAGCGCCCTACTCCTTAGCTCCTACAATGAGCAGTTCTTC.

V and J are TRBV5-1 and TRBJ2-5, with 8 bases that match TRBD1. Germline CDR1 reads SGHRS; CDR2 reads YFSETQ. V was pared by 0 bases and J by 6 bases, with 7 bases of the junction left unmatched. CDR3 length equals 15 residues. This CDR3 is CASSLEAGGRKTQYF. The CDR3 region has the DNA TGCGCCAGCAGCTTGGAGGCAGGGGGCAGGAAGACCCAGTACTTC.

This clone was counted between two and nine times. The V and J genes are TRBV4-1 and TRBJ1-1, with 10 bases matching TRBD1. The ends lost 1 base at V and 0 bases at J; junction bases unmatched: 5. CDR3 length: 17 residues. CDR1 and CDR2 from the germline V gene are MGHRA and YSYEKL. CDR3 in DNA: TGCGCCAGCAGCCAAGGGGACAGGGGTGGCATGAACACTGAAGCTTTCTTT. It codes for CASSQGDRGGMNTEAFF.

The gene calls are TRBV6-5 and TRBJ2-3, with unresolved D. V gave up 6 bases and J gave up 2 bases, with 12 bases separating them. CDR3 length: 14 residues. From germline, CDR1 is MNHEY and CDR2 SVGAGI. The CDR3 DNA reads TGTGCCAGCAGCCGCTATTTCGTCACAGATACGCAGTATTTT. Protein product: CASSRYFVTDTQYF.

A few counts support this clone. At one boundary the junction diverges from the germline segment, which might be a read error. The V gene is TRBV6-1, the J gene TRBJ1-2, with D possibly being TRBD1 (6 bases). This CDR3 spans 13 amino acids. The germline V gene has CDR1 MNHNS and CDR2 SASEGT. CDR3 protein: CASYAPGAYRYTF. DNA for the CDR3: TGTGCCAGCTATGCTCCAGGGGCCTATCGCTACACCTTC.

The V and J genes are TRBV29-1 and TRBJ2-7; 7 nucleotides align to TRBD1. The CDR3 is made up of 18 amino acids. J gave up 2 bases and V 2 bases, and 18 bases lay outside the gene matches. Germline V gene lookup returns CDR1 SQVTM and CDR2 ANQGSEA. In nucleotides, the CDR3 is TGCAGCGTTGAAAATCCGTGTTTGGGGACAGAGAATACCTACGAGCAGTACTTC. As protein: CSVENPCLGTENTYEQYF.

This chain uses TRBV5-5 with TRBJ2-4; a weak D match, TRBD1 (6 bases). V lost 0 bases and J 13 bases, leaving 8 bases between the germline ends. The CDR3 totals 11 residues. Germline assignment: CDR1 SGHKS and CDR2 YYEKEE (reference sequence). CDR3 in DNA: TGTGCCAGCAGCTTGGACAGGGTACAGTACTTC. It yields the protein CASSLDRVQYF. The whole variable domain, remainder taken from reference TRBV5-5 and TRBJ2-4, is DAGVTQSPTHLIKTRGQQVTLRCSPISGHKSVSWYQQVLGQGPQFIFQYYEKEERGRGNFPDRFSARQFPNYSSELNVNALLLGDSALYLCASSLDRVQYFGAGTRLSVL.

The J gene is TRBJ2-5, the V gene TRBV14; D not certain. This CDR3 has 11 amino acids. Germline V lookup: CDR1 SGHDN, CDR2 FVKESK. Trimming left V 4 bases short and J 7 bases short, with 7 bases between. CDR3 residues: CASSPLGTQYF. The CDR3 DNA reads as TGTGCCAGCAGCCCCCTCGGGACCCAGTACTTC. Using reference TRBV14 and TRBJ2-5 for the parts outside the CDR3, the full variable domain is EAGVTQFPSHSVIEKGQTVTLRCDPISGHDNLYWYRRVMGKEIKFLLHFVKESKQDESGMPNNRFLAERTGGTYSTLKVQPAELEDSGVYFCASSPLGTQYFGPGTRLLVL.

The genes are TRBV6-5 and TRBJ1-4; 7 bases agree with TRBD1. The length of the CDR3 is 15 residues. Germline V gene data show CDR1 as MNHEY and CDR2 as SVGAGI. Trimming removed 8 bases from V and 0 bases from J; junction bases left unmatched: 6. CDR3 in amino acids: CASRRGPATNEKLFF. In DNA form, the CDR3 reads TGTGCCAGCCGAAGGGGGCCTGCAACTAATGAAAAACTGTTTTTT.

This chain joins TRBV19 and TRBJ1-2; 7 positions match TRBD1. The J segment lost 4 bases and the V segment lost 6 bases, leaving 14 bases of the junction unmatched. The CDR3 loop spans 16 amino acids. Germline lookup yields CDR1 LNHDA and CDR2 SQIVND (reference sequence). Here the CDR3 reads CASRTRTGVDVYGYTF. In DNA form, the CDR3 reads TGTGCCAGTAGAACACGGACAGGCGTCGACGTCTATGGCTACACCTTC.

For the CDR3, the DNA is TGTGCCAGCAGCTCCGGGACAGGGATGTATGGCACTGAAGCTTTCTTT. It translates to CASSSGTGMYGTEAFF. The chain uses TRBV7-3 and TRBJ1-1, with TRBD1 matching over 9 bases. The CDR3 spans 16 residues. After removal of 4 bases from V and 4 bases from J, the junction contained 10 bases not matched to a gene. The germline gives CDR1 SGHTA, CDR2 FQGTGA.